These T cell receptor beta chains were read from a single sample in a study of blood T cells in healthy people across ages. TCRdb re-called the 5' RACE reads through MiXCR, storing one row per CDR3 protein. Among 1.5 million to 2 million distinct CDR3 sequences, roughly 52% were seen once, and the ten largest hold around 2.1%. Source material: blood. The receptors derive from a woman in her thirties or forties in good health. Each CDR3 is given with its conserved first and last residue. D genes are given only for firm matches.

cdr3_aa	v_call	d_call
CASSEEPGSYNEQFF	TRBV2	.
CASGGTSSYEQYF	TRBV10-3	.
CATTGDYNEQFF	TRBV15	.
CASSLQPPGTSGYNEQYF	TRBV5-1	TRBD2
CASSLASVKETQYF	TRBV7-2	.
CASSNDAKETQYF	TRBV11-3	.
CASSLEHGDTQYF	TRBV5-1	.
CASSLSRQGPEKLFF	TRBV28	.
CASRGGPATNEKLFF	TRBV7-2	.
CASSEIGDHQETQYF	TRBV2	.
CSAKKSGGNYGYTF	TRBV20-1	.
CASSPRGTVYNEQFF	TRBV28	.
CASSLGRGGAGTQYF	TRBV7-8	.
CAISWVGTDTQYF	TRBV10-3	.
CASSLGRGDDEQYF	TRBV7-2	.
CASSDVDMDKSSYEQYF	TRBV7-9	.
CASTLTDIKTPYEQYF	TRBV6-6	.
CASSPTPLNGYTF	TRBV12-3/TRBV12-4	.
CSARERAMPHRYAYF	TRBV20-1	.
CASSSGQQSVYGYTF	TRBV5-1	.
CASSPQGDRGHEQYF	TRBV10-2	TRBD1
CASSLSRTTHNEQFF	TRBV7-3	.
CASSFTDRPERDGYTF	TRBV7-9	.
CSARDPAAPGETQYF	TRBV20-1	.
CASSPPPIQGVFF	TRBV7-9	TRBD1
CASSPGAAVTGETQYF	TRBV5-6	.
CASSLDSSYNEQFF	TRBV5-1	.
CSVDGGEYNEQFF	TRBV29-1	TRBD2
CASSLKQGTNTEAFF	TRBV18	TRBD1
CASSGYRGEHYGYTF	TRBV6-1	TRBD1
CASRARATLQETQYF	TRBV28	.
CASSPGHSNEKLFF	TRBV18	.
CASSKRWDRRSLEIGPLHF	TRBV21-1	.
CASSQDIYPGELFF	TRBV4-2	.
CSAAPEGADTQYF	TRBV20-1	.
CSTKREDLAGVLDEQFF	TRBV20-1	TRBD2
CTSSSTRDPGETQYF	TRBV7-9	.
CASSLFGNNEQFF	TRBV7-3	.
CSARPTPSGGETQYF	TRBV20-1	TRBD2
CVISPSPPDPDTQYF	TRBV10-3	.
CASSLPGTTDTQYF	TRBV11-2	.
CASSLTPGLAGFGTEQYF	TRBV7-2	TRBD2
CAISEALTSYEQYF	TRBV10-3	.
CASSYWGRQETQYF	TRBV6-5	.
CASSFRVAADVQYF	TRBV12-3/TRBV12-4	.
CSARVQTPSGANVLTF	TRBV20-1	.